Each of the 27 T cell receptor beta chains below was sequenced from the same sample in a study of blood T cell repertoires in COVID-19 (TCRdb year 2020). Receptor amplification or capture employed the immunoSEQ multiplex PCR assay. TCRdb carries this immuneACCESS record with in-frame sequences only. Its versions omit some clonotypes, under half of them owing to an unresolved V gene in the studies checked, with the rest unexplained. The sample table records around 130,000 clones; about 89% of these occur just once. Roughly 3.6% of the sample goes to the ten largest clones. Sequenced material: peripheral blood. The receptors come from a woman aged 55-69 years with acute or convalescent COVID-19.

This chain connects TRBV9 to TRBJ2-2; 10 bases align to TRBD1. Germline V gives CDR1 SGDLS, CDR2 YYNGEE. Trimming cost V 2 bases and J 6 bases; bases outside gene matches: 4. This CDR3 is 15 amino acids long. The CDR3: CASSVGQGYAGELFF. The CDR3 DNA follows: TGTGCCAGCAGCGTGGGACAGGGGTATGCCGGGGAGCTGTTTTTT.

The chain is built from TRBV7-6 and TRBJ2-3; 8 nucleotides line up with TRBD2. The CDR3 has 16 amino acids. J was trimmed by 5 bases and V by 1 base; bases with no gene match: 8. Germline V lookup: CDR1 SGHVS, CDR2 FNYEAQ. The CDR3 nucleotides are TGTGCCAGCAGCTTAGGGTCGGGAGGGCCTAAAGATACGCAGTATTTT. The encoded protein is CASSLGSGGPKDTQYF.

The chain has TRBV7-8 and TRBJ1-2; possible D gene TRBD1, 6 bases. Trimming removed 1 base from V and 6 bases from J, with 9 bases in between. The CDR3 loop spans 13 amino acids. Germline assignment: CDR1 SGHVS and CDR2 FQNEAQ. CDR3 loop: CASSLGGGHGYTF. For the CDR3, the DNA is TGTGCCAGCAGCTTAGGGGGGGGCCATGGCTACACCTTC.

The chain links TRBV27 to TRBJ2-1, with 10 positions matching TRBD1. The CDR3 has 16 residues. CDR1 and CDR2 (germline): MNHEY, SMNVEV (reference sequence). The ends lost 2 bases at V and 4 bases at J; junction bases unmatched: 5. CDR3: CASSLMMGQGYNEQFF. The CDR3 DNA is TGTGCCAGCAGTTTAATGATGGGACAGGGGTACAATGAGCAGTTCTTC.

The CDR3 sequence: CASSDSGTGKGAFF. The CDR3 nucleotides read TGTGCCAGCAGCGACTCCGGGACAGGGAAGGGAGCTTTCTTT. The chain joins TRBV9 to TRBJ1-1, with 9 positions matching TRBD1. The CDR3 is 14 residues long. In germline, CDR1 is SGDLS, CDR2 YYNGEE. V shed 3 bases and J 10 bases; nucleotides not matched to a gene: 10.

This chain uses TRBV28 with TRBJ1-1, with D possibly TRBD1 on 6 matching bases. The V end was cut by 6 bases, the J end by 4 bases, with 18 bases between. Germline V gene sequence: CDR1 MDHEN, CDR2 SYDVKM. The CDR3 is made up of 15 amino acids. DNA for the CDR3: TGTGCCAGCAGGACCCTACAGGGTTTTGTCACTGAAGCTTTCTTT. Protein: CASRTLQGFVTEAFF.

The J gene is TRBJ1-2, the V gene TRBV5-6; the match to TRBD1 covers 7 bases. Germline V gives CDR1 SGHDT, CDR2 YYEEEE. The CDR3 has 13 residues. With 0 bases clipped from V and 5 bases from J, the junction kept 1 base outside the gene matches. CDR3 DNA sequence: TGTGCCAGCAGCTTGGCGGGACAGTATGGCTACACCTTC. It is translated as CASSLAGQYGYTF. Filled out from reference TRBV5-6 and TRBJ1-2, the complete variable domain reads DAGVTQSPTHLIKTRGQQVTLRCSPKSGHDTVSWYQQALGQGPQFIFQYYEEEERQRGNFPDRFSGHQFPNYSSELNVNALLLGDSALYLCASSLAGQYGYTFGSGTRLTVV.

The count of this clone is one. The CDR3 loop reads CSAKQGTDTQYF. CDR3 in DNA: TGCAGCGCCAAACAGGGGACAGATACGCAGTATTTT. V is TRBV29-1 and J is TRBJ2-3, with 7 bases fitting TRBD1. Per germline, CDR1 SQVTM and CDR2 ANQGSEA. The V segment lost 7 bases and the J segment 3 bases; nucleotides outside the gene matches: 4. CDR3 length equals 12 residues.

J is TRBJ1-6 and V is TRBV19, with 11 bases matching TRBD1. Germline loops: CDR1 LNHDA, CDR2 SQIVND (reference sequence). This CDR3 is 16 amino acids long. Germline trimming cut 5 bases from V and 7 bases from J; bases unmatched to any gene: 7. The CDR3 here is CASSPPGQGANSPLHF. DNA for the CDR3: TGTGCCAGTAGTCCCCCCGGACAGGGGGCCAATTCACCCCTCCACTTT.

Here the CDR3 reads CASSHTGLAKNIQYF. CDR3 sequence (DNA): TGTGCCAGCAGTCATACAGGCCTGGCCAAAAACATTCAGTACTTC. This chain links TRBV27 with TRBJ2-4; D is perhaps TRBD1 (5 bases). Trimming left V 5 bases short and J 1 base short, with 12 bases between. The germline gives CDR1 MNHEY, CDR2 SMNVEV (reference sequence). The CDR3 runs to 15 residues.

The table lists this clone with a count of one. V gene TRBV5-1 combines with J gene TRBJ1-4, with D maybe TRBD1 (5 bases). The germline V gene encodes CDR1 SGHRS and CDR2 YFSETQ. With 0 bases removed from V and 2 bases from J, the gap between germline ends came to 11 bases. This CDR3 is built from 16 residues. The CDR3, as DNA: TGCGCCAGCAGCTTGGAAGGGGCTAGGACTAATGAAAAACTGTTTTTT. It yields the protein CASSLEGARTNEKLFF.

V is TRBV29-1 and J is TRBJ2-1; TRBD1 is a possible D gene (6 bases). The V and J ends lost 4 bases and 2 bases respectively, with 12 bases between them. This CDR3 is 14 amino acids long. The germline gives CDR1 SQVTM, CDR2 ANQGSEA. In DNA form, the CDR3 reads TGCAGCGTTGTGGCCAGGGGAACCTACAATGAGCAGTTCTTC. Protein: CSVVARGTYNEQFF.

The V and J genes are TRBV7-9 and TRBJ2-1; tentative D call: TRBD1 (6 bases). Trimming stripped 5 bases from V and 10 bases from J, with 12 bases between. The germline CDR1 and CDR2 sequences are SEHNR and FQNEAQ (reference sequence). This CDR3 region has 12 residues. The CDR3 reads CASSADSVEQFF. As DNA, the CDR3 is TGTGCCAGCAGCGCGGACAGTGTGGAGCAGTTCTTC.

J is TRBJ2-7 and V is TRBV30; D unclear. This CDR3 region has 13 residues. V lost 0 bases to trimming and J lost 0 bases, with 6 bases between them. Per the germline V gene, CDR1 is GTSNPN and CDR2 is SVGIG (reference sequence). CDR3 sequence: CAWSVDNSYEQYF. The CDR3 nucleotides read TGTGCCTGGAGTGTAGACAACTCCTACGAGCAGTACTTC.

This rearrangement joins TRBV7-6 to TRBJ2-5; unclear D gene. Trimming removed 5 bases from V and 0 bases from J, with 4 bases in between. This CDR3 is built from 12 residues. Per germline, CDR1 SGHVS and CDR2 FNYEAQ. In DNA form, the CDR3 reads TGTGCCAGCAGCCTAAACCAAGAGACCCAGTACTTC. Amino acids: CASSLNQETQYF.

V gene TRBV12-3 or TRBV12-4 combines with J gene TRBJ1-5; a possible D gene is TRBD1 (6 bases). Trimming shortened V by 6 bases and J by 6 bases, and 12 bases separated the two germline ends. This CDR3 has 13 amino acids. The CDR3 is CASRTGFGQPQHF. The CDR3 bases are TGTGCCAGCAGAACAGGGTTTGGTCAGCCCCAGCATTTT.

The rearrangement joins TRBV27 to TRBJ1-1; D is possibly TRBD1 (5 bases). V dropped 7 bases and J dropped 5 bases, with 11 bases sitting between them. The CDR3 sequence is 12 residues long. Germline V lookup: CDR1 MNHEY, CDR2 SMNVEV (reference sequence). The CDR3 protein is CASTDMRTEAFF. CDR3 sequence (DNA): TGTGCCAGCACGGACATGAGGACTGAAGCTTTCTTT.

This rearrangement joins TRBV6-5 to TRBJ1-1; 7 nucleotides align to TRBD1. The germline CDR1 and CDR2 sequences are MNHEY and SVGAGI. The CDR3 loop spans 14 amino acids. V shed 7 bases and J 3 bases; nucleotides not matched to a gene: 8. The DNA for the CDR3 is TGTGCCAGCATTCTTGACAGGGTCTACACTGAAGCTTTCTTT. Encoded protein: CASILDRVYTEAFF.

This chain uses TRBV11-1 with TRBJ1-1; 9 nucleotides line up with TRBD1. Germline V gene data show CDR1 as SGHAT and CDR2 as FQDESV (reference sequence). Unmatched junction bases numbered 6, after V lost 3 bases and J lost 4 bases. The CDR3 length is 15 residues. The CDR3 DNA follows: TGTGCCAGCAGCTTGGGGACAGGGCTGATCACTGAAGCTTTCTTT. Residues: CASSLGTGLITEAFF. Drawing the rest from reference TRBV11-1 and TRBJ1-1, the complete variable domain is EAEVAQSPRYKITEKSQAVAFWCDPISGHATLYWYRQILGQGPELLVQFQDESVVDDSQLPKDRFSAERLKGVDSTLKIQPAELGDSAMYLCASSLGTGLITEAFFGQGTRLTVV.

The chain is built from TRBV20-1 and TRBJ2-5, with a weak D call TRBD2 (6 bases). The CDR3 has 14 amino acids. Looked up from germline, CDR1 is DFQATT and CDR2 is SNEGSKA (reference sequence). The V and J ends lost 3 bases and 5 bases respectively, with 16 bases between them. This CDR3 reads CSASGGTLGETQYF. Written as DNA, the CDR3 is TGCAGTGCTAGTGGGGGGACTTTGGGGGAGACCCAGTACTTC.

The chain recombines TRBV28 with TRBJ1-1; D is perhaps TRBD1 (5 bases). This CDR3 contains 14 residues. V gave up 6 bases and J gave up 4 bases, with 15 bases separating them. Per the germline V gene, CDR1 is MDHEN and CDR2 is SYDVKM. The CDR3 is CASRSTEPLTEAFF. The CDR3 nucleotides read TGTGCCAGCAGGTCGACAGAACCTCTCACTGAAGCTTTCTTT.

The chain couples TRBV30 to TRBJ2-3; TRBD2 matches 10 bases. Trimming at V came to 4 bases and at J to 6 bases, leaving 4 bases not matched to a gene. CDR1 and CDR2 from the germline V gene are GTSNPN and SVGIG (reference sequence). CDR3 size: 13 residues. The CDR3 DNA sequence: TGTGCCTGGATTCCGGGACTAGCGGATACGCAGTATTTT. Protein: CAWIPGLADTQYF.

The rearrangement links TRBV28 to TRBJ2-5; D might be TRBD2 (5 bases). This CDR3 region has 14 residues. Germline CDR1 and CDR2: MDHEN and SYDVKM. V was clipped by 8 bases and J by 1 base, with 14 bases between them. The CDR3 loop is CASSGRRSQETQYF. The CDR3 nucleotides read TGTGCCAGCTCCGGCCGGAGGTCCCAAGAGACCCAGTACTTC.

The CDR3 is CASVGQASNSPLHF. In DNA, the CDR3 is TGTGCCAGCGTAGGACAGGCATCTAATTCACCCCTCCACTTT. The V and J genes are TRBV2 and TRBJ1-6; 7 nucleotides agree with TRBD1. The germline V gene has CDR1 SNHLY and CDR2 FYNNEI. Trimming cost V 8 bases and J 6 bases; bases outside gene matches: 7. CDR3 size: 14 residues.

V is TRBV6-4 and J is TRBJ1-1, with D perhaps matching TRBD1 (6 bases). Between the trimmed V and J ends, which lost 5 bases and 10 bases, there was a span of 11 bases. Germline lookup yields CDR1 MRHNA and CDR2 SNTAGT. This CDR3 contains 11 residues. CDR3 nucleotide sequence: TGTGCCAGCAGTTCAGGGGCCGGAGCTTTCTTT. Translated: CASSSGAGAFF.

The genes are TRBV19 and TRBJ1-4; possible D gene TRBD1, 6 bases. The germline V gene has CDR1 LNHDA and CDR2 SQIVND (reference sequence). V was pared by 6 bases and J by 4 bases, with 12 bases between. The length of the CDR3 is 14 residues. CDR3 region: CASRRRGNNEKLFF. The CDR3 DNA reads as TGTGCCAGTAGGCGCAGGGGTAATAATGAAAAACTGTTTTTT. Using reference TRBV19 and TRBJ1-4 for the parts outside the CDR3, the full variable domain is DGGITQSPKYLFRKEGQNVTLSCEQNLNHDAMYWYRQDPGQGLRLIYYSQIVNDFQKGDIAEGYSVSREKKESFPLTVTSAQKNPTAFYLCASRRRGNNEKLFFGSGTQLSVL.

This clone was picked up one time. V gene TRBV2 combines with J gene TRBJ2-1; D is possibly TRBD2 (5 bases). This CDR3 contains 16 residues. V was clipped by 3 bases and J by 2 bases, with 14 bases between them. CDR1 SNHLY and CDR2 FYNNEI come from the germline V gene. In nucleotides, the CDR3 is TGTGCCAGCAGTGATCCCCTAGCCGTACCCTACAATGAGCAGTTCTTC. Translating gives CASSDPLAVPYNEQFF.